Below, one T cell receptor (beta chain) is given with its context. These data are taken from a study of T cells in Graves' hyperthyroidism and ophthalmopathy. RNA transcripts gave rise to amplified TCR beta CDR3 regions. During a first-round RT-PCR of the TCR CDR3, the HTBI primer set was used. TCRdb redid the calling of the multiplex PCR reads with MiXCR, one entry per CDR3 protein. The sample has roughly 800,000 distinct CDR3 sequences, roughly 40% seen once; the top ten hold roughly 8.3%. Per the germline V gene, CDR1 is SGHTA and CDR2 is FQGNSA. V gave up 2 bases and J gave up 0 bases; unmatched junction bases: 9. The CDR3 loop spans 18 amino acids.

The material sequenced was blood. The TCR originated in a man between 18 and 35 years old with Graves' hyperthyroidism. This chain links TRBV7-2 with TRBJ2-2; 7 nucleotides match TRBD2. Here the CDR3 reads CASSLSSPSGANTGELFF. In nucleotides, the CDR3 is TGTGCCAGCAGCTTATCCTCTCCCAGCGGGGCGAACACCGGGGAGCTGTTTTTT.